These 25 T cell receptor beta chains originate from one sample sequenced in a study of a mutant IDH1 vaccine in newly diagnosed glioma. Regarding time point: week 5, during vaccination. Mutant IDH1 20-mer peptide, at 300 ug, made up each vaccine dose, with topical imiquimod. No antigen has been identified for these receptors. Data came from immunoSEQ multiplex PCR; TCRdb stores just in-frame clones and leaves some out. The data contain about 26,000 clones, roughly three quarters of them singletons. Material: PBMCs, obtained from a glioma patient whose treatment included an IDH1 peptide vaccine. The receptors shown here come from a middle-aged man with glioma. Some clones in this sample may be carry-over from other donors' samples.

This chain joins TRBV6-1 and TRBJ1-3; D not resolved. The CDR3 covers 12 residues. V lost 5 bases and J 2 bases, leaving 4 bases between the germline ends. Germline CDR1 MNHNS, CDR2 SASEGT. The CDR3 region has the DNA TGTGCCAGCAGTCATACTGGAAACACCATATATTTT. Translated, it gives CASSHTGNTIYF.

In its sample, this clone was seen once. The chain joins TRBV10-3 to TRBJ2-1; D call uncertain. Trimming shortened V by 3 bases and J by 8 bases, and 11 bases separated the two germline ends. This CDR3 has 13 amino acids. Germline CDR1 is ENHRY and CDR2 is SYGVKD. The CDR3 protein is CAISESPRDEQFF. The CDR3 DNA reads as TGTGCCATCAGTGAATCCCCTAGGGATGAGCAGTTCTTC.

The chain uses TRBV2 and TRBJ1-1; 8 bases line up with TRBD1. After removal of 4 bases from V and 8 bases from J, the junction contained 6 bases not matched to a gene. Germline CDR1 and CDR2: SNHLY and FYNNEI. The CDR3 has 13 residues. CDR3: CASSAQGGLEAFF. The CDR3 region has the DNA TGTGCCAGCAGTGCACAGGGGGGCCTAGAAGCTTTCTTT.

The CDR3 DNA reads as TGCGCCAGCACCTTCGGAATGAACACTGAAGCTTTCTTT. It specifies CASTFGMNTEAFF. The V call is TRBV5-1, the J call TRBJ1-1; D remains ambiguous. The V and J ends lost 6 bases and 0 bases respectively, with 9 bases between them. The germline CDR1 and CDR2 sequences are SGHRS and YFSETQ. The CDR3 is 13 residues long.

The rearrangement links TRBV6-6 to TRBJ1-1; D is possibly TRBD1 (5 bases). This CDR3 is built from 14 residues. CDR1 is MNHNY and CDR2 is SVGAGI in the germline V gene (reference sequence). V lost 7 bases and J lost 4, with 16 bases in between. CDR3 nucleotides: TGTGCCAGCATAGAACGGGGACTGTTCACTGAAGCTTTCTTT. It specifies CASIERGLFTEAFF.

This clone was observed once. The chain has TRBV19 and TRBJ1-1; tentative D call: TRBD1 (5 bases). Germline values: CDR1 LNHDA, CDR2 SQIVND (reference sequence). The V end lost 6 bases, the J end lost 5 bases, and 13 bases lay between the germline ends. The CDR3 is 13 amino acids. The CDR3 loop is CASRGDVATEAFF. CDR3 nucleotide sequence: TGTGCCAGTAGAGGGGATGTGGCGACTGAAGCTTTCTTT.

V and J are TRBV18 and TRBJ2-2; 7 bases map to TRBD1. This CDR3 contains 16 residues. Germline V gene data show CDR1 as KGHSH and CDR2 as LQKENI. V dropped 1 base and J dropped 3; count of bases not matched to a gene: 5. CDR3: CASSPRKGADTGELFF. CDR3 DNA: TGTGCCAGCTCACCACGAAAGGGGGCAGACACCGGGGAGCTGTTTTTT.

This chain links TRBV30 with TRBJ1-5; TRBD1 is a possible D gene (6 bases). The CDR3 extends over 14 amino acids. The V end was cut by 2 bases, the J end by 7 bases, with 15 bases between. CDR1 is GTSNPN, CDR2 SVGIG, per germline (reference sequence). The CDR3 region has the DNA TGTGCCTGGAGTAGTCACGGGGGCTGGCAGCCCCAGCATTTT. It encodes CAWSSHGGWQPQHF.

The chain employs TRBV28 and TRBJ1-1; D gene ambiguous. CDR1 is MDHEN and CDR2 is SYDVKM in the germline V gene. This CDR3 has 13 residues. V lost 6 bases to trimming and J lost 4 bases, with 12 bases between them. The DNA for the CDR3 is TGTGCCAGCAGCCTCCTCCACGGCACTGAAGCTTTCTTT. As protein: CASSLLHGTEAFF.

V is TRBV9 and J is TRBJ2-7, with D uncertain. Germline V gene data show CDR1 as SGDLS and CDR2 as YYNGEE. Trimming took off 0 bases at V and 3 bases at J, with 7 bases between the two ends. This CDR3 contains 13 residues. CDR3 loop: CASSVGFDYEQYF. DNA of the CDR3: TGTGCCAGCAGCGTAGGATTTGACTACGAGCAGTACTTC.

The chain combines TRBV6-1 with TRBJ1-2; possibly TRBD1 for D (6 bases). The CDR3 is made up of 14 amino acids. Germline loops: CDR1 MNHNS, CDR2 SASEGT. Deletions cut 10 bases from V and 8 bases from J, with 23 bases between. The DNA of the CDR3 is TGTGCCACCCTCCGGGGGCTTATTGGCGACGGCTACACCTTC. It specifies CATLRGLIGDGYTF.

This clone was counted a few times. The chain combines TRBV9 with TRBJ1-1; the D gene is possibly TRBD1 (5 bases). Germline V lookup: CDR1 SGDLS, CDR2 YYNGEE. This CDR3 has 13 residues. Trimming took 0 bases from V and 11 from J, leaving 14 bases between them. The CDR3 nucleotides read TGTGCCAGCAGCGTAGTGGGGGGTGCTCAGGCTTTCTTT. It yields the protein CASSVVGGAQAFF.

The V call is TRBV6-1, the J call TRBJ2-3; possibly TRBD2 for D (6 bases). This CDR3 region has 18 residues. The ends were cut back, 2 bases at V and 0 bases at J, with 18 bases in the middle. Germline CDR1 is MNHNS and CDR2 is SASEGT. The CDR3 DNA reads TGTGCCAGCAGTGAACCGGCCTTAGGGGCGGGAAGCACAGATACGCAGTATTTT. Its translation is CASSEPALGAGSTDTQYF.

The chain uses TRBV2 and TRBJ1-1; no reliable D call. The CDR3 is 13 amino acids. V was trimmed by 4 bases and J by 11 bases, leaving 17 bases between them. Germline CDR1 is SNHLY and CDR2 is FYNNEI. The CDR3: CASSVEGFNRAFF. DNA of the CDR3: TGTGCCAGCAGTGTTGAGGGCTTTAACCGGGCTTTCTTT. The full variable domain, rest sourced from reference TRBV2 and TRBJ1-1, is EPEVTQTPSHQVTQMGQEVILRCVPISNHLYFYWYRQILGQKVEFLVSFYNNEISEKSEIFDDQFSVERPDGSNFTLKIRSTKLEDSAMYFCASSVEGFNRAFFGQGTRLTVV.

V usage is TRBV6-1 and J usage is TRBJ2-7; 11 nucleotides align to TRBD2. The CDR3 length is 14 residues. V shed 6 bases, J shed 7 bases, and the junction held 8 bases outside the gene matches. Germline V CDR1 and CDR2: MNHNS, SASEGT. CDR3 nucleotide sequence: TGTGCCAGCAGGCTAGCGGGGGGCCTAGAGGAGCAGTACTTC. Translation gives CASRLAGGLEEQYF.

This rearrangement joins TRBV5-1 to TRBJ2-3; no reliable D call. Germline CDR1 and CDR2: SGHRS and YFSETQ. The CDR3 extends over 16 amino acids. V was shortened by 0 bases and J by 2 bases, with 13 bases between the two germline ends. CDR3 DNA: TGCGCCAGCAGCTTGGCCGTCTTGGAGTTCACAGATACGCAGTATTTT. It translates to CASSLAVLEFTDTQYF. Based on the CDR3 plus reference TRBV5-1 and TRBJ2-3, the full variable domain is KAGVTQTPRYLIKTRGQQVTLSCSPISGHRSVSWYQQTPGQGLQFLFEYFSETQRNKGNFPGRFSGRQFSNSRSEMNVSTLELGDSALYLCASSLAVLEFTDTQYFGPGTRLTVL.

V and J are TRBV18 and TRBJ1-2; no reliable D call. Germline-derived CDR1 and CDR2 are KGHSH and LQKENI. Trimming cost V 1 base and J 3 bases, with 9 bases left between them. The length of the CDR3 is 14 residues. The CDR3 nucleotides read TGTGCCAGCTCACCACAAAACAGCTACTATGGCTACACCTTC. This codes for CASSPQNSYYGYTF. The full variable domain, completed using reference TRBV18 and TRBJ1-2, is NAGVMQNPRHLVRRRGQEARLRCSPMKGHSHVYWYRQLPEEGLKFMVYLQKENIIDESGMPKERFSAEFPKEGPSILRIQQVVRGDSAAYFCASSPQNSYYGYTFGSGTRLTVV.

This sequence joins TRBV6-1 and TRBJ2-3; D is undetermined. There are 15 residues in the CDR3. Germline V gives CDR1 MNHNS, CDR2 SASEGT. Trimming shortened V by 2 bases and J by 2 bases, and 11 bases separated the two germline ends. The CDR3: CASSERHSYTDTQYF. The CDR3, as DNA: TGTGCCAGCAGTGAAAGGCACTCCTACACAGATACGCAGTATTTT.

The sample holds a few counts of this clone. The chain links TRBV4-3 to TRBJ1-1; tentatively, D is TRBD1 (6 bases). V lost 6 bases and J lost 2, with 13 bases in between. The length of the CDR3 is 14 residues. Germline V CDR1 and CDR2: LGHNA, YSLEER. The CDR3 coding sequence is TGCGCCAGCAGTGCGGGGGCGCTTAACACTGAAGCTTTCTTT. This encodes CASSAGALNTEAFF.

V is TRBV27 and J is TRBJ2-4; no reliable D call. The CDR3 covers 14 residues. V gave up 0 bases and J gave up 6 bases, with 9 bases separating them. Germline values: CDR1 MNHEY, CDR2 SMNVEV (reference sequence). CDR3 loop: CASSLSGSGNIQYF. CDR3 bases: TGTGCCAGCAGTTTATCGGGCTCAGGAAACATTCAGTACTTC.

The chain employs TRBV18 and TRBJ2-7; TRBD1 is a possible D gene (5 bases). This CDR3 has 15 amino acids. Germline lookup yields CDR1 KGHSH and CDR2 LQKENI. Trimming pared 3 bases from V and 2 bases from J, leaving 14 bases between. CDR3 residues: CASSPSTASPYEQYF. The CDR3 region has the DNA TGTGCCAGCTCACCTTCGACAGCGAGCCCCTACGAGCAGTACTTC.

The CDR3 DNA reads TGCGCCAGCAGTGGTCCACCCGGGGACTATGTCCAAGAGACCCAGTACTTC. Amino acid sequence: CASSGPPGDYVQETQYF. The rearrangement uses TRBV10-2 and TRBJ2-5, with 7 bases identical to TRBD2. V was clipped by 4 bases and J by 1 base; unmatched bases: 12. The germline gives CDR1 WSHSY, CDR2 SAAADI. The CDR3 extends over 17 amino acids.

This clone was picked up a small number of times. The rearrangement uses TRBV2 and TRBJ1-2; 10 bases align to TRBD1. Germline loops: CDR1 SNHLY, CDR2 FYNNEI. J was trimmed by 7 bases and V by 6 bases; bases with no gene match: 5. The CDR3 has 13 residues. The CDR3 sequence: CASSRTGGGGYTF. The CDR3 coding sequence is TGTGCCAGCAGCCGGACAGGGGGAGGTGGCTACACCTTC. Full variable domain (missing parts from reference TRBV2 and TRBJ1-2): EPEVTQTPSHQVTQMGQEVILRCVPISNHLYFYWYRQILGQKVEFLVSFYNNEISEKSEIFDDQFSVERPDGSNFTLKIRSTKLEDSAMYFCASSRTGGGGYTFGSGTRLTVV.

This clone has a handful of counts. The chain employs TRBV7-6 and TRBJ2-7, with 7 bases identical to TRBD1. The ends lost 4 bases at V and 3 bases at J; junction bases unmatched: 6. This CDR3 comprises 14 residues. Looked up from germline, CDR1 is SGHVS and CDR2 is FNYEAQ. The CDR3 sequence: CASSSPGQLYEQYF. In DNA form, the CDR3 reads TGTGCCAGCAGCTCCCCGGGACAGCTCTACGAGCAGTACTTC.

The chain uses TRBV13 and TRBJ1-2; tentatively, D is TRBD1 (6 bases). CDR1 and CDR2 from the germline V gene are PRHDT and FYEKMQ (reference sequence). V dropped 6 bases and J dropped 7 bases, with 18 bases sitting between them. The CDR3 covers 14 residues. The CDR3 here is CASSYSGALVGYTF. CDR3 coding DNA: TGTGCCAGCAGTTACTCAGGGGCCCTAGTTGGCTACACCTTC.